Below are 27 T cell receptor beta chains sequenced from a single sample in a study of shared clonotypes between healthy human individuals. The repertoire was sequenced with immunoSEQ multiplex PCR; TCRdb's copy has only in-frame clones and lacks some. The sample yields around 700,000 clones, about 92% seen once. Naive CD8 cells, CD45RO-negative and positively selected for CCR7, excluded terminally differentiated effector memory CD45RA+ cells. The sequencing input was naive CD8+ T cells sorted from blood. The receptors shown here come from a man aged 25 to 40 in good health.

The J gene is TRBJ1-2, the V gene TRBV27, with D hard to call. Deletions cut 6 bases from V and 9 bases from J, with 23 bases between. The germline CDR1 and CDR2 sequences are MNHEY and SMNVEV (reference sequence). The CDR3 runs to 15 residues. In DNA, the CDR3 is TGTGCCAGCAGCCTATCGGCAATGCCACTCTGGAGCTACACCTTC. The encoded protein is CASSLSAMPLWSYTF.

The V and J genes are TRBV19 and TRBJ1-5; 9 bases map to TRBD1. CDR3 length: 15 residues. The V gene's germline CDR1 is LNHDA and CDR2 SQIVND (reference sequence). Trimming took 3 bases from V and 5 from J; bases not matched to a gene: 5. The CDR3 loop is CASSIGTGPYQPQHF. CDR3 nucleotides: TGTGCCAGTAGTATCGGGACAGGGCCTTATCAGCCCCAGCATTTT.

This chain links TRBV15 with TRBJ2-5, with D possibly matching TRBD2 (5 bases). Trimming stripped 1 base from V and 5 bases from J, with 8 bases between. Germline lookup yields CDR1 LNHNV and CDR2 YYDKDF (reference sequence). This CDR3 is built from 13 residues. CDR3 sequence reads: CATSRGRGETQYF. CDR3 nucleotides: TGTGCCACCAGCAGAGGACGAGGGGAGACCCAGTACTTC.

The chain has TRBV30 and TRBJ2-2, with D unresolved. Germline CDR1 is GTSNPN and CDR2 is SVGIG (reference sequence). V lost 0 bases to trimming and J lost 9 bases, with 5 bases between them. The CDR3 runs to 11 residues. The CDR3 loop is CAWSVTRELFF. The CDR3 bases are TGTGCCTGGAGTGTAACCAGGGAGCTGTTTTTT.

This clone was seen more than once but under ten times. The chain uses TRBV11-2 and TRBJ2-7; TRBD2 agrees at 7 bases. The germline V gene has CDR1 SGHAT and CDR2 FQNNGV. Trimming cost V 2 bases and J 4 bases; bases outside gene matches: 11. This CDR3 is 16 amino acids long. The CDR3 is CASSLWGGFDWYEQYF. In DNA form, the CDR3 reads TGTGCCAGCAGCTTATGGGGGGGGTTCGACTGGTACGAGCAGTACTTC.

CDR3 in DNA: TGTGCCAGCCGGCTAGCGGGAGCCTCCGGGGGCCACGATGAGCAGTTCTTC. Its translation is CASRLAGASGGHDEQFF. This chain uses TRBV28 with TRBJ2-1, with 10 bases identical to TRBD2. The CDR3 totals 17 residues. From germline, CDR1 is MDHEN and CDR2 SYDVKM. After removal of 8 bases from V and 8 bases from J, the junction contained 18 bases not matched to a gene.

This chain uses TRBV5-4 with TRBJ2-7, with 9 bases aligning to TRBD1. The CDR3 length is 14 residues. Germline V gene sequence: CDR1 SGHNT, CDR2 YYREEE (reference sequence). Losses at the gene ends were 4 bases for V and 2 bases for J; bases not matched to a gene: 4. The CDR3 loop is CASSNRGLTYEQYF. The CDR3 DNA is TGTGCCAGCAGCAACAGGGGGCTTACCTACGAGCAGTACTTC.

This rearrangement joins TRBV25-1 to TRBJ1-4; 7 nucleotides line up with TRBD1. Per the germline V gene, CDR1 is MGHDK and CDR2 is SYGVNS. The length of the CDR3 is 16 residues. After removal of 5 bases from V and 5 bases from J, the junction contained 11 bases not matched to a gene. DNA of the CDR3: TGTGCCAGCAGTCCCTGGACAGGAGGCCTCAATGAAAAACTGTTTTTT. Its translation is CASSPWTGGLNEKLFF.

In its sample, this clone was seen a few times. The chain couples TRBV10-1 to TRBJ2-2; D is undetermined. In germline, CDR1 is WNHNN, CDR2 SYGVQD (reference sequence). This CDR3 spans 16 amino acids. Trimming removed 0 bases at V and 5 bases at J, with 13 bases between. The CDR3 here is CASSESIPPETGELFF. The DNA of the CDR3 is TGCGCCAGCAGTGAGTCGATACCCCCAGAGACCGGGGAGCTGTTTTTT.

The genes are TRBV29-1 and TRBJ2-1; 8 positions agree with TRBD2. This CDR3 spans 15 amino acids. The junction had 11 bases not matched to a gene; V was cut back by 3 bases and J by 7 bases. Germline CDR1 SQVTM, CDR2 ANQGSEA. DNA of the CDR3: TGCAGCGTTGATGGGAGCGGGAGTGCTCGGAATGAGCAGTTCTTC. As protein: CSVDGSGSARNEQFF.

This clone was counted only a few times. Here the CDR3 DNA reads TGTGCCAGCAGTTTCATGAGTTCCTACGAGCAGTACTTC. Its translation is CASSFMSSYEQYF. This chain links TRBV28 with TRBJ2-7; D gene uncertain. This CDR3 contains 13 residues. Germline-derived CDR1 and CDR2 are MDHEN and SYDVKM. V was shortened by 3 bases and J by 1 base, with 7 bases between the two germline ends.

This chain links TRBV7-2 with TRBJ2-7; D is undetermined. The V end was cut by 5 bases, the J end by 6 bases, with 20 bases between. CDR1 is SGHTA, CDR2 FQGNSA, per germline. This CDR3 contains 15 residues. The chain's CDR3 is CASSRQYEGWVEQYF. The CDR3 bases are TGTGCCAGCAGCCGACAATACGAAGGGTGGGTCGAGCAGTACTTC.

This chain connects TRBV27 to TRBJ2-7; 10 nucleotides line up with TRBD1. This CDR3 contains 18 residues. Germline CDR1 MNHEY, CDR2 SMNVEV (reference sequence). The V and J ends lost 0 bases and 2 bases, in that order; junction bases with no gene match: 10. The CDR3 spells CASSLSPGAGQGTYEQYF. The CDR3 nucleotides are TGTGCCAGCAGTTTATCTCCGGGAGCGGGACAGGGGACCTACGAGCAGTACTTC.

The sample holds one count of this clone. J is TRBJ2-7 and V is TRBV4-1; the D is unclear. Trimming removed 1 base at V and 2 bases at J, with 12 bases between. This CDR3 has 15 residues. Germline V gene lookup returns CDR1 MGHRA and CDR2 YSYEKL. The CDR3 spells CASSQGNTNTYEQYF. The CDR3 bases are TGCGCCAGCAGCCAAGGCAACACGAATACCTACGAGCAGTACTTC.

This clone has a single count. V and J are TRBV7-9 and TRBJ1-1; the D is unclear. The CDR3 is 14 residues long. V lost 5 bases to trimming and J lost 1 base, with 11 bases between them. The germline gives CDR1 SEHNR, CDR2 FQNEAQ (reference sequence). CDR3: CASSPRLGNTEAFF. In DNA, the CDR3 is TGTGCCAGCAGCCCCCGTCTTGGGAACACTGAAGCTTTCTTT.

V is TRBV29-1 and J is TRBJ1-1, with TRBD1 matching 10 bases. CDR3 length equals 13 residues. V was clipped by 6 bases and J by 0 bases; unmatched bases: 1. CDR1 is SQVTM, CDR2 ANQGSEA, per germline. CDR3 DNA: TGCAGCGTCGGACAGGGGGTGAACACTGAAGCTTTCTTT. This sequence encodes CSVGQGVNTEAFF.

The CDR3 nucleotides read TGTGCCAGCTCACCGAAGCTAGCGGGAGGTCAAGAGACCCAGTACTTC. This codes for CASSPKLAGGQETQYF. The rearrangement links TRBV18 to TRBJ2-5; 11 nucleotides align to TRBD2. From germline, CDR1 is KGHSH and CDR2 LQKENI. With 3 bases clipped from V and 2 bases from J, the junction kept 5 bases outside the gene matches. The CDR3 length is 16 residues. Full variable domain (remainder filled in from reference TRBV18 and TRBJ2-5): NAGVMQNPRHLVRRRGQEARLRCSPMKGHSHVYWYRQLPEEGLKFMVYLQKENIIDESGMPKERFSAEFPKEGPSILRIQQVVRGDSAAYFCASSPKLAGGQETQYFGPGTRLLVL.

The J gene is TRBJ2-7, the V gene TRBV5-5, with D unclear. Between the trimmed V and J ends, which lost 2 bases and 1 base, there was a span of 7 bases. Germline V gene data show CDR1 as SGHKS and CDR2 as YYEKEE (reference sequence). This CDR3 comprises 13 residues. Here the CDR3 reads CASSFKDSYEQYF. The CDR3 coding sequence is TGTGCCAGCAGCTTTAAGGATTCCTACGAGCAGTACTTC.

The V call is TRBV7-3, the J call TRBJ1-5; D possibly corresponds to TRBD1 (5 bases). This CDR3 has 14 amino acids. The germline CDR1 and CDR2 sequences are SGHTA and FQGTGA. V lost 5 bases to trimming and J lost 1 base, with 9 bases between them. Here the CDR3 reads CASSPRGSNQPQHF. CDR3 DNA: TGTGCCAGCAGCCCCCGGGGGAGCAATCAGCCCCAGCATTTT.

A few counts support this clone. The rearrangement uses TRBV6-1 and TRBJ1-5, with D perhaps TRBD1 (5 bases). The CDR3 is 15 residues long. Germline CDR1 reads MNHNS; CDR2 reads SASEGT. The ends were cut back, 6 bases at V and 0 bases at J, with 12 bases in the middle. The CDR3 sequence: CASRAGTDSNQPQHF. Here the CDR3 DNA reads TGTGCCAGCAGGGCCGGGACGGATAGCAATCAGCCCCAGCATTTT.

This chain uses TRBV7-2 with TRBJ2-5, with 7 bases lining up with TRBD2. V lost 2 bases and J lost 5; bases outside the gene matches: 11. CDR3 length equals 16 residues. Germline V gene sequence: CDR1 SGHTA, CDR2 FQGNSA. CDR3 amino acids: CASSLMGLPPEETQYF. CDR3 DNA sequence: TGTGCCAGCAGCTTAATGGGACTACCTCCCGAGGAGACCCAGTACTTC. The full variable domain, its missing parts supplied by reference TRBV7-2 and TRBJ2-5, is GAGVSQSPSNKVTEKGKDVELRCDPISGHTALYWYRQSLGQGLEFLIYFQGNSAPDKSGLPSDRFSAERTGGSVSTLTIQRTQQEDSAVYLCASSLMGLPPEETQYFGPGTRLLVL.

This chain joins TRBV5-1 and TRBJ1-3, with unresolved D. The CDR3 is made up of 16 amino acids. Germline values: CDR1 SGHRS, CDR2 YFSETQ. V was shortened by 0 bases and J by 0 bases, with 10 bases between the two germline ends. CDR3 coding DNA: TGCGCCAGCAGCTTGGAACCTGGGATCTCTGGAAACACCATATATTTT. It codes for CASSLEPGISGNTIYF. The variable domain in full, completed from reference TRBV5-1 and TRBJ1-3, reads KAGVTQTPRYLIKTRGQQVTLSCSPISGHRSVSWYQQTPGQGLQFLFEYFSETQRNKGNFPGRFSGRQFSNSRSEMNVSTLELGDSALYLCASSLEPGISGNTIYFGEGSWLTVV.

This clone appeared a single time. This chain joins TRBV27 and TRBJ1-5, with a possible D match to TRBD1 (5 bases). The germline V gene encodes CDR1 MNHEY and CDR2 SMNVEV (reference sequence). This CDR3 has 15 residues. V gave up 6 bases and J gave up 5 bases, with 17 bases separating them. The chain's CDR3 is CASSQAPGYDQPQHF. DNA for the CDR3: TGTGCCAGCAGCCAGGCGCCAGGGTACGATCAGCCCCAGCATTTT.

The chain links TRBV7-9 to TRBJ2-2; the D gene is possibly TRBD1 (5 bases). CDR1 is SEHNR and CDR2 is FQNEAQ in the germline V gene (reference sequence). This CDR3 spans 15 amino acids. Trimming left V 5 bases short and J 1 base short, with 11 bases between. The CDR3: CASSPRQRNTGELFF. The CDR3 DNA reads as TGTGCCAGCAGCCCCCGACAGAGGAACACCGGGGAGCTGTTTTTT.

This chain joins TRBV7-2 and TRBJ2-1; D not resolved. The CDR3 spans 14 residues. V lost 3 bases and J 1 base, leaving 7 bases between the germline ends. The germline V gene encodes CDR1 SGHTA and CDR2 FQGNSA. CDR3 nucleotides: TGTGCCAGCAGCTTCATGGGGTCCTACAATGAGCAGTTCTTC. Amino acid sequence: CASSFMGSYNEQFF.

This clone was detected once. The chain employs TRBV4-1 and TRBJ2-2, with D perhaps matching TRBD1 (5 bases). In germline, CDR1 is MGHRA, CDR2 YSYEKL. This CDR3 has 17 residues. V gave up 0 bases and J gave up 3 bases, with 14 bases separating them. CDR3 loop: CASSQDTGQGDTGELFF. The CDR3 coding sequence is TGCGCCAGCAGCCAAGATACAGGACAAGGGGACACCGGGGAGCTGTTTTTT.

In this sample, this clone turned up once. The V call is TRBV29-1, the J call TRBJ2-1; 8 nucleotides align to TRBD1. The J segment lost 6 bases and the V segment lost 8 bases, leaving 12 bases of the junction unmatched. Germline V gene lookup returns CDR1 SQVTM and CDR2 ANQGSEA. CDR3 length: 14 residues. This CDR3 reads CSSQVPGGFNEQFF. The CDR3 region has the DNA TGCAGCTCCCAAGTGCCAGGGGGCTTCAATGAGCAGTTCTTC.